This T cell receptor beta chain was captured in a study of control samples from healthy donors and cancer patients. The CDR3 extends over 12 amino acids. V gave up 8 bases and J gave up 0 bases, with 5 bases separating them. Germline assignment: CDR1 MNHEY and CDR2 SVGAGI. Generated by immunoSEQ multiplex PCR, the TCRdb table keeps only in-frame clones and is missing some. The sample holds over 150,000 clones; approximately 94% are singletons and the top ten take 11% to 15%. Specimen: PBMCs. This sequence was found in a man in his 60s with colorectal cancer. The chain joins TRBV6-5 to TRBJ1-5; D unclear. The CDR3 loop reads CASGVSNQPQHF. The CDR3 coding sequence is TGTGCCAGCGGGGTTAGCAATCAGCCCCAGCATTTT.